This TCR beta chain derives from a study of blood T cells in healthy people across ages. Whole-study results and caveats: Estimates drawn from one million T cells were deemed to understate diversity. The CMV status of each donor remained undetermined, and this could have confounded shifts in expanded clonotypes. Among long-lived donors, naive CD4+ cells were more numerous and diversity higher than in aged donors. While age rose, TCR beta diversity per million T cells dropped in a roughly linear way.

As regards this clonotype: What it recognizes is unknown.

A second about 6 to 11 cycle PCR used barcoded and J-beta primers. TCRdb re-derived calls from the 5' RACE reads in MiXCR, one entry per CDR3 protein. The sample lists fewer than 1,000,000 distinct CDR3 sequences, about half occurring once. Germline values: CDR1 LGHNA, CDR2 YNFKEQ. The V and J ends lost 4 bases and 9 bases respectively, with 16 bases between them. The CDR3 length is 14 residues. This clonotype was sampled from a man older than 75 in good health. The chain has TRBV4-2 and TRBJ2-1, with unresolved D. Material for sequencing was blood. Here the CDR3 DNA reads TGTGCCAGCAGCCTAGATAATTTAATGGCTGAGCAGTTCTTC. Translated: CASSLDNLMAEQFF.